There are a few counts of the clone carrying this T cell receptor (beta chain). Its antigen is not identified. This entry belongs to a study of molecular identifiers for immune sequencing clone quantification. Study summary: Replicate RNA from roughly 20,000 or 100,000 naive CD8 T cells formed five aliquots; four were sequenced.

The CDR3 totals 14 residues. Trimming removed 6 bases from V and 0 bases from J, with 15 bases in between. Looked up from germline, CDR1 is DFQATT and CDR2 is SNEGSKA (reference sequence). Via MiXCR, TCRdb re-called the PCR reads, giving one row per CDR3 protein. The data hold about 510,000 distinct CDR3 sequences, with approximately 25% observed a single time. Using a CD8+CD4-CCR7+CD45RA+ phenotype, naive CD8 T cells were sorted. Findings of the study overall: It was shown that clones above 20 RNA copies held over 98% of effector molecules, but under 1% in naive cells.

Source material: naive CD8+ T cells from blood, with Jurkat cell RNA spiked in. Subset specified: FACS-sorted CD8+CD4-CCR7+CD45RA+ naive T cells. The sequence was collected from a human donor in good health. Some libraries in this study had Jurkat cell RNA spiked in. The chain employs TRBV20-1 and TRBJ2-7; no definite D call. The CDR3 loop is CSAENAVSSYEQYF. CDR3 nucleotides: TGCAGTGCCGAAAATGCTGTAAGCTCCTACGAGCAGTACTTC.